These 20 T cell receptor beta chains came from one sample sequenced in a study of Tregs in tolerant kidney transplant recipients. No antigen has been identified for these receptors. Repertoires were generated with immunoSEQ multiplex PCR, while TCRdb's copy carries only in-frame clones and drops some. Of 35,000 to 50,000 clones listed, about 95% are singletons. The specimen sequenced was Tregs from blood cultured with allogeneic cells. These TCRs come from a human donor in good health.

The chain employs TRBV2 and TRBJ2-7, with 10 bases aligning to TRBD1. The V gene end was trimmed by 8 bases and the J gene end by 4 bases; junction bases not matched to a gene: 5. This CDR3 is built from 13 residues. Germline CDR1 reads SNHLY; CDR2 reads FYNNEI. This chain's CDR3 is CASGGQGQYEQYF. The CDR3 DNA reads TGTGCCAGCGGGGGACAGGGGCAATACGAGCAGTACTTC.

The chain joins TRBV27 to TRBJ2-5; D ambiguous. Germline lookup yields CDR1 MNHEY and CDR2 SMNVEV (reference sequence). The V end lost 6 bases, the J end lost 5 bases, and 13 bases lay between the germline ends. CDR3 size: 13 residues. The CDR3 loop reads CASSLRTRETQYF. CDR3 bases: TGTGCCAGCAGCCTGCGGACGCGGGAGACCCAGTACTTC.

CDR3 protein: CASSPIRQAAYEQYF. The CDR3 bases are TGTGCCAGCTCACCAATTCGACAGGCTGCCTACGAGCAGTACTTC. This chain uses TRBV18 with TRBJ2-7, with TRBD1 as a possible D gene (6 bases). CDR1 and CDR2 from the germline V gene are KGHSH and LQKENI. With 2 bases removed from V and 2 bases from J, the gap between germline ends came to 13 bases. The CDR3 extends over 15 amino acids.

The chain recombines TRBV6-1 with TRBJ2-7; the D gene is possibly TRBD1 (7 bases). CDR3 length: 15 amino acids. Germline CDR1 is MNHNS and CDR2 is SASEGT. V was cut by 4 bases and J by 3 bases, with 16 bases left in between. CDR3 nucleotides: TGTGCCAGCAGTGGGGGGGACAGCGCCTACTACGAGCAGTACTTC. It codes for CASSGGDSAYYEQYF.

The chain links TRBV15 to TRBJ2-1; D is uncertain. Germline loops: CDR1 LNHNV, CDR2 YYDKDF (reference sequence). This CDR3 has 13 residues. Trimming took 6 bases from V and 5 from J, leaving 11 bases between them. The CDR3 DNA sequence: TGTGCCACCAGTACCGAGATAAACAATGAGCAGTTCTTC. Its protein is CATSTEINNEQFF.

V is TRBV19 and J is TRBJ1-3; 8 bases match TRBD1. V shed 10 bases and J 5 bases; nucleotides not matched to a gene: 4. Germline-derived CDR1 and CDR2 are LNHDA and SQIVND (reference sequence). CDR3 length: 12 residues. The CDR3 DNA reads TGTGCCACCGGACAGGGACGAAACACCATATATTTT. It translates to CATGQGRNTIYF.

This clone was detected only a few times. V is TRBV10-3 and J is TRBJ2-2; D is unresolved. Trimming pared 4 bases from V and 8 bases from J, leaving 11 bases between. CDR3 length equals 13 residues. Germline V gene data show CDR1 as ENHRY and CDR2 as SYGVKD. The CDR3, as DNA: TGTGCCATCAGTGTCATCGACGGAGGGGAGCTGTTTTTT. Its translation: CAISVIDGGELFF.

V usage is TRBV4-1 and J usage is TRBJ2-1; the D gene is possibly TRBD2 (7 bases). CDR1 is MGHRA and CDR2 is YSYEKL in the germline V gene. The V end lost 4 bases, the J end lost 4 bases, and 20 bases lay between the germline ends. CDR3 size: 17 residues. The CDR3 here is CASSRGGVRRVYNEQFF. CDR3 DNA sequence: TGCGCCAGCAGCCGAGGGGGGGTGCGCAGGGTTTACAATGAGCAGTTCTTC.

The chain combines TRBV21-1 with TRBJ2-5; the table's D call, TRBD1, was not checked against the DNA. TRBV21-1 is a pseudogene locus. The CDR3 runs 14 residues. The CDR3 DNA reads TGTGCCAGCAGCAAACAGGGGGCGAGGGAGACCCAGTACTTC. Its translation: CASSKQGARETQYF.

The V call is TRBV6-1, the J call TRBJ2-3; 9 bases match TRBD1. CDR1 and CDR2 (germline): MNHNS, SASEGT. The CDR3 runs to 15 residues. The ends lost 10 bases at V and 3 bases at J; junction bases unmatched: 11. CDR3 coding DNA: TGTGCCACACGGGGGCGGGACAGGGCTACAGATACGCAGTATTTT. Its protein is CATRGRDRATDTQYF.

The J gene is TRBJ1-5, the V gene TRBV6-6; tentative D call: TRBD1 (5 bases). The CDR3 is 15 amino acids. Germline-derived CDR1 and CDR2 are MNHNY and SVGAGI (reference sequence). Deletions cut 0 bases from V and 3 bases from J, with 9 bases between. CDR3 region: CASSYSGEFNQPQHF. The DNA for the CDR3 is TGTGCCAGCAGTTACTCGGGGGAATTCAATCAGCCCCAGCATTTT.

The V gene is TRBV29-1, the J gene TRBJ2-6; 8 bases agree with TRBD1. V trimming: 5 bases; J trimming: 0 bases; junction bases outside the gene matches: 6. The CDR3 extends over 16 amino acids. Germline values: CDR1 SQVTM, CDR2 ANQGSEA. CDR3 DNA sequence: TGCAGCGTTTGGGACAGGCACAGCTCTGGGGCCAACGTCCTGACTTTC. Amino acids: CSVWDRHSSGANVLTF.

The V gene is TRBV19, the J gene TRBJ2-5; D might be TRBD2 (7 bases). CDR3 length equals 14 residues. Germline CDR1 and CDR2: LNHDA and SQIVND (reference sequence). Trimming cost V 2 bases and J 7 bases, with 14 bases left between them. The CDR3 reads CASSIPGGRGTQYF. DNA of the CDR3: TGTGCCAGTAGTATACCCGGGGGGCGCGGGACCCAGTACTTC.

In its sample, this clone was seen once. The V and J genes are TRBV9 and TRBJ2-3, with 7 bases aligning to TRBD2. Trimming at V came to 0 bases and at J to 2 bases, leaving 6 bases not matched to a gene. Germline V gene sequence: CDR1 SGDLS, CDR2 YYNGEE. The CDR3 consists of 16 residues. DNA for the CDR3: TGTGCCAGCAGCGTAGAGGCTAGCGGAATCACAGATACGCAGTATTTT. This encodes CASSVEASGITDTQYF.

This clone occurred once. CDR3 DNA sequence: TGTGCCAGCAGCTCAAGACCGTACAATGAGCAGTTCTTC. It specifies CASSSRPYNEQFF. The chain uses TRBV7-3 and TRBJ2-1; no definite D call. This CDR3 spans 13 amino acids. The V gene's germline CDR1 is SGHTA and CDR2 FQGTGA. Trimming shortened V by 4 bases and J by 4 bases, and 8 bases separated the two germline ends.

The gene calls are TRBV19 and TRBJ2-2; possible D gene TRBD2, 5 bases. The CDR3 length is 15 residues. Trimming pared 1 base from V and 7 bases from J, leaving 13 bases between. Germline assignment: CDR1 LNHDA and CDR2 SQIVND (reference sequence). CDR3 nucleotides: TGTGCCAGTAGTATAGGAGCCGGAGGTGTCGGGGAGCTGTTTTTT. It encodes CASSIGAGGVGELFF.

This chain uses TRBV4-2 with TRBJ1-1; D gene unclear. Trimming shortened V by 0 bases and J by 3 bases, and 5 bases separated the two germline ends. The germline V gene has CDR1 LGHNA and CDR2 YNFKEQ. CDR3 size: 13 residues. CDR3 DNA sequence: TGTGCCAGCAGCCAAGATCTCGACACTGAAGCTTTCTTT. Its protein is CASSQDLDTEAFF.

This clone was recorded once. This chain uses TRBV7-2 with TRBJ2-3; D is unresolved. This CDR3 region has 11 residues. Between the trimmed V and J ends, which lost 5 bases and 11 bases, there was a span of 11 bases. Per the germline V gene, CDR1 is SGHTA and CDR2 is FQGNSA. CDR3 region: CASSPYWVQYF. Here the CDR3 DNA reads TGTGCCAGCAGCCCCTATTGGGTGCAGTATTTT.

This chain uses TRBV18 with TRBJ2-3; 9 bases agree with TRBD1. Germline CDR1 KGHSH, CDR2 LQKENI. V dropped 5 bases and J dropped 3; count of bases not matched to a gene: 9. The CDR3 totals 16 residues. CDR3 nucleotides: TGTGCCAGCTCAACGTACAGGGGGCTACGGACAGATACGCAGTATTTT. It encodes CASSTYRGLRTDTQYF.

The rearrangement links TRBV18 to TRBJ2-7; 10 positions agree with TRBD2. In germline, CDR1 is KGHSH, CDR2 LQKENI. With 4 bases clipped from V and 3 bases from J, the junction kept 6 bases outside the gene matches. The length of the CDR3 is 15 residues. In DNA, the CDR3 is TGTGCCAGCTCACTCACCGGGACTAGCGTCTACGAGCAGTACTTC. Amino acid sequence: CASSLTGTSVYEQYF.